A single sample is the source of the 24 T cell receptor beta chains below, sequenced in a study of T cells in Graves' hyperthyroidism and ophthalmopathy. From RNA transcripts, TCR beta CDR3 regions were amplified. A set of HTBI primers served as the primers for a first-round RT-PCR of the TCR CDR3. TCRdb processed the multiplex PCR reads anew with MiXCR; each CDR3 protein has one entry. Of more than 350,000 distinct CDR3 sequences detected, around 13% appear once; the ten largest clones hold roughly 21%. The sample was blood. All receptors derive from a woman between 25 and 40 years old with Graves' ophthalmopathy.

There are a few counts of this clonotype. The CDR3 DNA reads TGCGCCAGCAGCCGACCGGGACAGGGCTTCGAGGGCTACACCTTC. This encodes CASSRPGQGFEGYTF. The genes are TRBV4-1 and TRBJ1-2; 9 bases line up with TRBD1. The germline CDR1 and CDR2 sequences are MGHRA and YSYEKL. This CDR3 is built from 15 residues. Losses at the gene ends were 4 bases for V and 8 bases for J; bases not matched to a gene: 11.

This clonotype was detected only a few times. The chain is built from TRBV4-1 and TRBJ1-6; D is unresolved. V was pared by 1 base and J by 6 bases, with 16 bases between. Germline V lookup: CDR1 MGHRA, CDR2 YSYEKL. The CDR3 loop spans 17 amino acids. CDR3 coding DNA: TGCGCCAGCAGCCAAGCTATCGGTCGCGGGAGTAATTCACCCCTCCACTTT. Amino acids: CASSQAIGRGSNSPLHF.

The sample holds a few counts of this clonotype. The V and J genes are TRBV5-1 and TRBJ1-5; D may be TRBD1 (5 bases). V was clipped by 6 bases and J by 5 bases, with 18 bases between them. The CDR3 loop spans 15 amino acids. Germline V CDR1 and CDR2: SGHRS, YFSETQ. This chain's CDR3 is CASIWSVSRDQPQHF. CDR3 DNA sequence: TGCGCCAGCATTTGGTCCGTCAGCAGGGATCAGCCCCAGCATTTT.

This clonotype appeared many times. In DNA, the CDR3 is TGTGCCAGCAGTGGACAGCCCTATAATTCACCCCTCCACTTT. Translating it yields CASSGQPYNSPLHF. The J gene is TRBJ1-6, the V gene TRBV2; tentatively, D is TRBD1 (5 bases). Germline lookup yields CDR1 SNHLY and CDR2 FYNNEI. The CDR3 runs 14 residues. V was shortened by 4 bases and J by 2 bases, with 6 bases between the two germline ends.

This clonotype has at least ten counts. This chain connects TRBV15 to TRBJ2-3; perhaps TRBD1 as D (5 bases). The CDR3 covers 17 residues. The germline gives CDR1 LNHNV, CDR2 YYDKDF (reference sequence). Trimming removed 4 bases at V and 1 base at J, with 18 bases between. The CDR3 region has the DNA TGTGCCACCAGCAAACCCCTTCTAGGGGTGGGCACAGATACGCAGTATTTT. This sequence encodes CATSKPLLGVGTDTQYF.

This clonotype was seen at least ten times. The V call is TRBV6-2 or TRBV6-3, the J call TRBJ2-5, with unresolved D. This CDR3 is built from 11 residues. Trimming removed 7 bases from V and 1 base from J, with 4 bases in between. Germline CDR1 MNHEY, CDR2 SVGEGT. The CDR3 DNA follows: TGTGCCAGCAAACTCCAAGAGACCCAGTACTTC. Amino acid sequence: CASKLQETQYF.

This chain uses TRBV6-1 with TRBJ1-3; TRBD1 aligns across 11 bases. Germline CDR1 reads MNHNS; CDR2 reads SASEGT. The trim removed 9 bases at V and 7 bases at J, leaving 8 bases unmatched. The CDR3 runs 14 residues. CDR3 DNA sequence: TGTGCCAGGGCCCCGGGACAGGGGGTGAACACCATATATTTT. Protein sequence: CARAPGQGVNTIYF.

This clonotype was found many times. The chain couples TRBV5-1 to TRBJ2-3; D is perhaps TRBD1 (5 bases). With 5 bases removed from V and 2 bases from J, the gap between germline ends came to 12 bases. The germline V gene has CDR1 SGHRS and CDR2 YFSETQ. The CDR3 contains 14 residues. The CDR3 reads CASRPRQNTDTQYF. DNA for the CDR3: TGCGCCAGCAGACCTAGACAGAACACAGATACGCAGTATTTT.

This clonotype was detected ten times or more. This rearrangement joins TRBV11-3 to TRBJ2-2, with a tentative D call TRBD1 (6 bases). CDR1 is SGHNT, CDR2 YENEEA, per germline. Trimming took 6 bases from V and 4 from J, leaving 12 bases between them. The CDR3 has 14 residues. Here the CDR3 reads CASRLTGGTGELFF. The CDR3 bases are TGTGCCAGCAGGTTGACAGGAGGCACCGGGGAGCTGTTTTTT.

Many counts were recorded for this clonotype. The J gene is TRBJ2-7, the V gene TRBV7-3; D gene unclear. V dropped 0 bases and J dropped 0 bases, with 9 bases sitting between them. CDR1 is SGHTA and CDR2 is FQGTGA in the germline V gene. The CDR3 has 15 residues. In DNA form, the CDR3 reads TGTGCCAGCAGCTTAACCGGGCTGAGCTCCTACGAGCAGTACTTC. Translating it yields CASSLTGLSSYEQYF. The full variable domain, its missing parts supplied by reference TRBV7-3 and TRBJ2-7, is GAGVSQTPSNKVTEKGKYVELRCDPISGHTALYWYRQSLGQGPEFLIYFQGTGAADDSGLPNDRFFAVRPEGSVSTLKIQRTERGDSAVYLCASSLTGLSSYEQYFGPGTRLTVT.

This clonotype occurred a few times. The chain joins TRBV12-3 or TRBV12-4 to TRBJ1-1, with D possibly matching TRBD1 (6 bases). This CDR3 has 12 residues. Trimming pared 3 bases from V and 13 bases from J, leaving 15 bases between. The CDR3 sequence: CASSFGTTQVFF. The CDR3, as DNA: TGTGCCAGCAGTTTCGGGACAACCCAAGTTTTCTTT.

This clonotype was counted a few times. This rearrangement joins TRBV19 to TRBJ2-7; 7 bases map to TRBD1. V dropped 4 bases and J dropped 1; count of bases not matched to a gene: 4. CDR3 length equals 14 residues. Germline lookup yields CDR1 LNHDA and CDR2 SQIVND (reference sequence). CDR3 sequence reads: CASSRTGGSYEQYF. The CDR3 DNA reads TGTGCCAGTAGTAGGACAGGCGGATCCTACGAGCAGTACTTC.

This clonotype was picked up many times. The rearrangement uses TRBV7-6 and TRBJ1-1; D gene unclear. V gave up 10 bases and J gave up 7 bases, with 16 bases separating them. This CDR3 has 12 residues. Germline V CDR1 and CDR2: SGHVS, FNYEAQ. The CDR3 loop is CATEWGSSEAFF. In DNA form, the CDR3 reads TGTGCCACCGAATGGGGAAGCAGTGAAGCTTTCTTT.

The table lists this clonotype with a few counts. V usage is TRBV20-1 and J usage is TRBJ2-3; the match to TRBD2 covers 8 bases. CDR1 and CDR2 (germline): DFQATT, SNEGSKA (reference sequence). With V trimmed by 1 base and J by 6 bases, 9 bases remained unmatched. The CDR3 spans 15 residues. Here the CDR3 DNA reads TGCAGTGCTAGAGTGCCTAGCGGGCCGGAGGATACGCAGTATTTT. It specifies CSARVPSGPEDTQYF.

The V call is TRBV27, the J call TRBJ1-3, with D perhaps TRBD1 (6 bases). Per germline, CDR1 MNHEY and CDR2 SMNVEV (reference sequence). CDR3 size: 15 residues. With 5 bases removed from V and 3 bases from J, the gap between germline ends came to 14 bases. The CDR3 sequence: CASSPQGLGGNTIYF. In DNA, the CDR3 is TGTGCCAGCAGTCCTCAGGGGTTAGGTGGAAACACCATATATTTT.

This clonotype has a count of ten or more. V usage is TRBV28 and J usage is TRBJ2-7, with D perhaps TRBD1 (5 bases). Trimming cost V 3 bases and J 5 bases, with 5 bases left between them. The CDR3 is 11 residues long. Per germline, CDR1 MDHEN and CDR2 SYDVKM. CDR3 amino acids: CASSFRDEQYF. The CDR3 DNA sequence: TGTGCCAGCAGTTTCAGGGACGAGCAGTACTTC.

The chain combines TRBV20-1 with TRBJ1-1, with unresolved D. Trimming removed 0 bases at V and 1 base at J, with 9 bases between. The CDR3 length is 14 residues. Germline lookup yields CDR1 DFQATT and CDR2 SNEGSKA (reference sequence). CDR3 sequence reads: CSARDITSNTEAFF. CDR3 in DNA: TGCAGTGCTAGAGATATAACTTCGAACACTGAAGCTTTCTTT.

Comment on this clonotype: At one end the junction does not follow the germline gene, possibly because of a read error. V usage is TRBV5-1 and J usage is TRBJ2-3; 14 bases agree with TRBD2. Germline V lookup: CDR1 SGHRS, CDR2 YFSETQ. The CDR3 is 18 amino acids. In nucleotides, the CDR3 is TGTGCCAGCAGCCCGACGACTAGCGGGAGGGTTACCACAGATACGCAGTATTTT. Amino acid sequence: CASSPTTSGRVTTDTQYF.

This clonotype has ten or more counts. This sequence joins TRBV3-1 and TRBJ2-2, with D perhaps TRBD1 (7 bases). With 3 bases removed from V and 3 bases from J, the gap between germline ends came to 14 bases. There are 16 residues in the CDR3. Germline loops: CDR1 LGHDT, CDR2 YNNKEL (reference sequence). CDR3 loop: CASSHHRGGDTGELFF. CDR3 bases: TGTGCCAGCAGCCATCACAGGGGAGGCGACACCGGGGAGCTGTTTTTT.

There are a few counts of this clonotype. The CDR3 is CASRIRDSITEAFF. The CDR3 bases are TGTGCCAGCAGAATCCGGGACAGCATCACTGAAGCTTTCTTT. This chain connects TRBV5-5 to TRBJ1-1; 7 bases align to TRBD1. CDR1 SGHKS and CDR2 YYEKEE come from the germline V gene (reference sequence). J lost 4 bases, V lost 5 bases, and 8 bases had no gene match. The CDR3 totals 14 residues.

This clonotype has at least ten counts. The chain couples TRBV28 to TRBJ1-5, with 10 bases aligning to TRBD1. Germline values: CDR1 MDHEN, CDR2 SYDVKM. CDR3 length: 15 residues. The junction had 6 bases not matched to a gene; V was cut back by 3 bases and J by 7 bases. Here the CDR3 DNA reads TGTGCCAGCAGTTTCCGGGACAGGGGTGGGCAGCCCCAGCATTTT. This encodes CASSFRDRGGQPQHF.

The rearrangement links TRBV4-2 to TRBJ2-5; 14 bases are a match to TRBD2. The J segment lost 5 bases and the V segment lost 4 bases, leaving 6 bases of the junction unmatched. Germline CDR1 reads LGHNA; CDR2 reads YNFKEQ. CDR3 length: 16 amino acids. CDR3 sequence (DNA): TGTGCCAGCAGCCCTTGGACTAGCGGGGGGCTGGAGACCCAGTACTTC. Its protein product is CASSPWTSGGLETQYF.

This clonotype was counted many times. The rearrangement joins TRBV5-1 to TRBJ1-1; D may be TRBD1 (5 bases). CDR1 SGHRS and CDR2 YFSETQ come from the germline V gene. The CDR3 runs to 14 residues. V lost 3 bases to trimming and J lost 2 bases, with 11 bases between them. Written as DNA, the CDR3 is TGCGCCAGCAGCTCCCGACAGTCAAACACTGAAGCTTTCTTT. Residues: CASSSRQSNTEAFF. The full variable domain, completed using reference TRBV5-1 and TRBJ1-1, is KAGVTQTPRYLIKTRGQQVTLSCSPISGHRSVSWYQQTPGQGLQFLFEYFSETQRNKGNFPGRFSGRQFSNSRSEMNVSTLELGDSALYLCASSSRQSNTEAFFGQGTRLTVV.

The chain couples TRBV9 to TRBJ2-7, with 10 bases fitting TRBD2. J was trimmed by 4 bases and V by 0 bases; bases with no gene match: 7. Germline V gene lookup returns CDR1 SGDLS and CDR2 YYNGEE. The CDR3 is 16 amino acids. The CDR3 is CASSVELAGPIYEQYF. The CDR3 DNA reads TGTGCCAGCAGCGTAGAACTAGCGGGACCGATTTACGAGCAGTACTTC.